This T cell receptor (beta chain) was recorded in a study of cytomegalovirus exposure and HLA in healthy donors. Overall study findings and caveats: Within a later analysis, the majority of CMV-associated TCR beta chains appeared HLA-restricted. After further analysis at a later stage, roughly 16,000 TCR beta sequences were associated with HLA alleles at 0.05 false discovery rate. In a later analysis, V- and J-gene trimming of beta chains associated with a DCLRE1C missense variant, replicated independently.

Comment on this clone: As yet, its antigen is unknown.

PCR amplification relied on 60 Vbeta primers (plus 13 Jbeta primers). Sequenced by immunoSEQ multiplex PCR; TCRdb stores in-frame clones only, minus some. Of around 61,000 clones in the sample, about four fifths were seen once. Trimming stripped 5 bases from V and 7 bases from J, with 14 bases between. This CDR3 region has 13 residues. In germline, CDR1 is SGHVS, CDR2 FQNEAQ. The chain links TRBV7-8 to TRBJ1-2; possible D gene TRBD1, 6 bases. This clonotype was sampled from a man between 35 and 55 years old in good health and CMV-seronegative. Input material: PBMCs. CDR3 protein: CASSLNRERGYTF. The CDR3 nucleotides are TGTGCCAGCAGCCTAAACAGGGAGCGTGGCTACACCTTC.